This T cell receptor (beta chain) came from a study of blood T cell repertoires in COVID-19. Only in-frame clones appear in the TCRdb table, and some are missing; sequencing was by immunoSEQ multiplex PCR. The sample comprises some 230,000 clones, roughly 85% of which are singletons, and about 3% rests with the top ten. Germline assignment: CDR1 MDHEN and CDR2 SYDVKM. V lost 7 bases to trimming and J lost 4 bases; unmatched junction nucleotides: 5. The CDR3 loop spans 13 amino acids. Sequenced sample: peripheral blood. This receptor was taken from a man aged 50 to 60 who had recovered from COVID-19. This chain joins TRBV28 and TRBJ1-1, with TRBD1 matching over 8 bases. The CDR3 is CASILTGGTEAFF. CDR3 in DNA: TGTGCCAGCATCCTAACAGGGGGCACTGAAGCTTTCTTT.